A selection of T cell receptor beta chains follows, all from one sample in a study of blood T cell repertoires in COVID-19. Method: immunoSEQ multiplex PCR; TCRdb's copy keeps in-frame clones and lacks some. The sample lists approximately 140,000 clones, around 83% occurring once. Sequenced: peripheral blood. These receptors originate from a woman aged 60 to 75 with acute or convalescent COVID-19. Both conserved end residues are part of each CDR3. A D gene is named only where the DNA matches it firmly. The size entry is marked missing in some rows and otherwise reads once, few, many or a size class.

CDR3 length: 14; D gene: NA; J gene: TRBJ2-5; V gene: TRBV19; clone size: NA; CDR3 protein: CASSMGGGVETQYF; CDR3 DNA: TGTGCCAGTAGTATGGGAGGGGGGGTGGAGACCCAGTACTTC
CDR3 length: 13; D gene: NA; J gene: TRBJ2-1; V gene: TRBV6-1; clone size: NA; CDR3 protein: CASSEGRTLDPFF; CDR3 DNA: TGTGCCAGCAGTGAAGGACGAACCCTAGACCCGTTCTTC
CDR3 length: 13; D gene: TRBD1; J gene: TRBJ2-7; V gene: TRBV6-5; clone size: NA; CDR3 protein: CARLRDSSYEQYF; CDR3 DNA: TGTGCCAGGCTCCGGGACAGCTCCTACGAGCAGTACTTC
CDR3 length: 14; D gene: NA; J gene: TRBJ1-1; V gene: TRBV15; clone size: NA; CDR3 protein: CATSRDRLSTEAFF; CDR3 DNA: TGTGCCACCAGCAGAGACCGCTTGAGCACTGAAGCTTTCTTT
CDR3 length: 14; D gene: NA; J gene: TRBJ1-3; V gene: TRBV3-1/TRBV3-2; clone size: NA; CDR3 protein: CASSPRDSGNTIYF; CDR3 DNA: TGTGCCAGCAGCCCTCGGGACTCTGGAAACACCATATATTTT
CDR3 length: 13; D gene: TRBD1; J gene: TRBJ1-2; V gene: TRBV19; clone size: few; CDR3 protein: CASSMTGDGGYTF; CDR3 DNA: TGTGCCAGTAGTATGACAGGGGATGGAGGCTACACCTTC
CDR3 length: 14; D gene: NA; J gene: TRBJ2-1; V gene: TRBV5-1; clone size: NA; CDR3 protein: CASSLGESYNEQFF; CDR3 DNA: TGCGCCAGCAGCTTGGGAGAGTCCTACAATGAGCAGTTCTTC
CDR3 length: 16; D gene: NA; J gene: TRBJ2-1; V gene: TRBV9; clone size: NA; CDR3 protein: CASSVAPRQGGDEQFF; CDR3 DNA: TGTGCCAGCAGCGTAGCGCCTCGGCAGGGGGGAGATGAGCAGTTCTTC
CDR3 length: 13; D gene: TRBD1; J gene: TRBJ1-5; V gene: TRBV6-5; clone size: NA; CDR3 protein: CASRDRSDQPQHF; CDR3 DNA: TGTGCCAGCAGGGACAGGAGCGATCAGCCCCAGCATTTT
CDR3 length: 15; D gene: TRBD1; J gene: TRBJ1-5; V gene: TRBV6-5; clone size: NA; CDR3 protein: CASSPGTVGNQPQHF; CDR3 DNA: TGTGCCAGCAGTCCAGGGACAGTGGGCAATCAGCCCCAGCATTTT
CDR3 length: 17; D gene: NA; J gene: TRBJ2-2; V gene: TRBV11-2; clone size: NA; CDR3 protein: CASSGGFRTMNTGELFF; CDR3 DNA: TGTGCCAGCAGCGGCGGTTTCAGGACAATGAACACCGGGGAGCTGTTTTTT
CDR3 length: 16; D gene: TRBD1; J gene: TRBJ1-4; V gene: TRBV28; clone size: NA; CDR3 protein: CASSWGLTGAGEKLFF; CDR3 DNA: TGTGCCAGCAGTTGGGGATTGACAGGGGCTGGCGAAAAACTGTTTTTT
CDR3 length: 12; D gene: NA; J gene: TRBJ2-7; V gene: TRBV28; clone size: NA; CDR3 protein: CASSLSGYEQYF; CDR3 DNA: TGTGCCAGCAGTTTATCCGGTTACGAGCAGTACTTC
CDR3 length: 14; D gene: NA; J gene: TRBJ2-5; V gene: TRBV6-6; clone size: many; CDR3 protein: CASGGAVYGETQYF; CDR3 DNA: TGTGCCAGCGGGGGGGCGGTTTATGGGGAGACCCAGTACTTC
CDR3 length: 13; D gene: TRBD1; J gene: TRBJ1-1; V gene: TRBV29-1; clone size: NA; CDR3 protein: CSVEGDRNTEAFF; CDR3 DNA: TGCAGCGTTGAAGGGGACAGGAACACTGAAGCTTTCTTT
CDR3 length: 15; D gene: TRBD2; J gene: TRBJ2-1; V gene: TRBV7-9; clone size: NA; CDR3 protein: CASSLSSGLANEQFF; CDR3 DNA: TGTGCCAGCAGCTTGTCGAGTGGACTAGCGAATGAGCAGTTCTTC
CDR3 length: 17; D gene: TRBD1; J gene: TRBJ1-1; V gene: TRBV9; clone size: NA; CDR3 protein: CASSVGSRQGRNTEAFF; CDR3 DNA: TGTGCCAGCAGCGTAGGTAGCCGACAGGGGAGGAACACTGAAGCTTTCTTT
CDR3 length: 16; D gene: NA; J gene: TRBJ1-2; V gene: TRBV7-9; clone size: NA; CDR3 protein: CASSSPGGQGFYGYTF; CDR3 DNA: TGTGCCAGCAGCTCCCCCGGCGGTCAAGGCTTCTATGGCTACACCTTC
CDR3 length: 14; D gene: NA; J gene: TRBJ1-4; V gene: TRBV7-9; clone size: few; CDR3 protein: CASSFGGQAEKLFF; CDR3 DNA: TGTGCCAGCAGCTTCGGGGGGCAGGCTGAAAAACTGTTTTTT
CDR3 length: 13; D gene: NA; J gene: TRBJ2-7; V gene: TRBV18; clone size: NA; CDR3 protein: CASSSMGNYEQYF; CDR3 DNA: TGTGCCAGCTCCAGCATGGGCAACTACGAGCAGTACTTC
CDR3 length: 16; D gene: NA; J gene: TRBJ2-7; V gene: TRBV3-1/TRBV3-2; clone size: NA; CDR3 protein: CASSQDFRDNPYEQYF; CDR3 DNA: TGTGCCAGCAGCCAAGATTTTCGGGACAACCCCTACGAGCAGTACTTC
CDR3 length: 15; D gene: TRBD1; J gene: TRBJ1-5; V gene: TRBV2; clone size: few; CDR3 protein: CASSSQTGANQPQHF; CDR3 DNA: TGTGCCAGCAGTAGTCAGACAGGGGCAAATCAGCCCCAGCATTTT
CDR3 length: 17; D gene: TRBD1; J gene: TRBJ2-1; V gene: TRBV14; clone size: NA; CDR3 protein: CASSQSVGDRDLNEQFF; CDR3 DNA: TGTGCCAGCAGCCAATCGGTAGGAGACAGGGACCTTAATGAGCAGTTCTTC
CDR3 length: 15; D gene: NA; J gene: TRBJ2-7; V gene: TRBV5-1; clone size: NA; CDR3 protein: CASTPTSDSSNEQYF; CDR3 DNA: TGCGCCAGCACCCCAACCTCCGACAGTTCTAACGAGCAGTACTTC
CDR3 length: 17; D gene: NA; J gene: TRBJ2-1; V gene: TRBV18; clone size: NA; CDR3 protein: CASSPESGGGPYNEQFF; CDR3 DNA: TGTGCCAGCTCACCAGAGAGTGGGGGAGGCCCTTACAATGAGCAGTTCTTC
CDR3 length: 14; D gene: NA; J gene: TRBJ1-1; V gene: TRBV11-2; clone size: NA; CDR3 protein: CASSLSAPRAEAFF; CDR3 DNA: TGTGCCAGCAGCTTATCCGCGCCTAGAGCTGAAGCTTTCTTT
CDR3 length: 14; D gene: NA; J gene: TRBJ2-1; V gene: TRBV19; clone size: NA; CDR3 protein: CASSMIQAYNEQFF; CDR3 DNA: TGTGCCAGTAGTATGATCCAGGCATACAATGAGCAGTTCTTC
CDR3 length: 15; D gene: NA; J gene: TRBJ2-7; V gene: TRBV30; clone size: NA; CDR3 protein: CAWTRYRASVYEQYF; CDR3 DNA: TGTGCCTGGACCAGATATAGGGCTAGCGTTTACGAGCAGTACTTC
CDR3 length: 15; D gene: NA; J gene: TRBJ1-1; V gene: TRBV19; clone size: NA; CDR3 protein: CASSPTGTGNTEAFF; CDR3 DNA: TGTGCCAGTAGCCCCACAGGGACGGGGAACACTGAAGCTTTCTTT
CDR3 length: 15; D gene: NA; J gene: TRBJ1-1; V gene: TRBV6-5; clone size: NA; CDR3 protein: CASSRRGGANTEAFF; CDR3 DNA: TGTGCCAGCAGCCGAAGAGGGGGGGCGAACACTGAAGCTTTCTTT
CDR3 length: 16; D gene: NA; J gene: TRBJ1-3; V gene: TRBV19; clone size: NA; CDR3 protein: CASSTLGASSGNTIYF; CDR3 DNA: TGTGCCAGTAGTACCCTAGGGGCGAGCTCTGGAAACACCATATATTTT
CDR3 length: 14; D gene: TRBD2; J gene: TRBJ2-3; V gene: TRBV30; clone size: NA; CDR3 protein: CAWSGLAGTDTQYF; CDR3 DNA: TGTGCCTGGAGTGGACTAGCGGGGACTGATACGCAGTATTTT
CDR3 length: 18; D gene: TRBD2; J gene: TRBJ2-5; V gene: TRBV3-1/TRBV3-2; clone size: NA; CDR3 protein: CASSRPLAGEVFGETQYF; CDR3 DNA: TGTGCCAGCAGCCGCCCCCTAGCGGGGGAAGTGTTTGGAGAGACCCAGTACTTC
CDR3 length: 15; D gene: NA; J gene: TRBJ2-4; V gene: TRBV28; clone size: NA; CDR3 protein: CATRTTGTTKNIQYF; CDR3 DNA: TGTGCCACGCGTACTACAGGGACCACCAAAAACATTCAGTACTTC
CDR3 length: 17; D gene: TRBD2; J gene: TRBJ2-5; V gene: TRBV7-8; clone size: NA; CDR3 protein: CASSFLTSGGFGETQYF; CDR3 DNA: TGTGCCAGCAGCTTCCTTACTAGCGGGGGCTTTGGGGAGACCCAGTACTTC
CDR3 length: 11; D gene: NA; J gene: TRBJ2-7; V gene: TRBV25-1; clone size: NA; CDR3 protein: CASSDQGEQYF; CDR3 DNA: TGTGCCAGCAGTGATCAGGGGGAGCAGTACTTC
CDR3 length: 15; D gene: NA; J gene: TRBJ2-1; V gene: TRBV28; clone size: NA; CDR3 protein: CASGQQGKHYNEQFF; CDR3 DNA: TGTGCCAGCGGTCAACAGGGAAAGCACTACAATGAGCAGTTCTTC
CDR3 length: 14; D gene: NA; J gene: TRBJ1-1; V gene: TRBV5-1; clone size: NA; CDR3 protein: CASSPGTGNTEAFF; CDR3 DNA: TGCGCCAGCAGCCCCGGCACAGGGAACACTGAAGCTTTCTTT
CDR3 length: 14; D gene: TRBD1; J gene: TRBJ1-5; V gene: TRBV5-1; clone size: few; CDR3 protein: CASSPDRGDQPQHF; CDR3 DNA: TGCGCCAGCAGCCCCGACAGGGGCGATCAGCCCCAGCATTTT
CDR3 length: 12; D gene: NA; J gene: TRBJ1-5; V gene: TRBV6-5; clone size: NA; CDR3 protein: CASSTGYQPQHF; CDR3 DNA: TGTGCCAGCAGCACAGGGTATCAGCCCCAGCATTTT
CDR3 length: 13; D gene: TRBD1; J gene: TRBJ1-5; V gene: TRBV10-2; clone size: NA; CDR3 protein: CASRGQDGQPQHF; CDR3 DNA: TGCGCCAGCAGAGGACAGGATGGACAGCCCCAGCATTTT
CDR3 length: 15; D gene: TRBD1; J gene: TRBJ1-6; V gene: TRBV11-2; clone size: NA; CDR3 protein: CASSYQTGNNSPLHF; CDR3 DNA: TGTGCCAGCAGCTACCAGACAGGGAATAATTCACCCCTCCACTTT
CDR3 length: 14; D gene: NA; J gene: TRBJ2-5; V gene: TRBV30; clone size: NA; CDR3 protein: CAWSGTTTGETQYF; CDR3 DNA: TGTGCCTGGAGTGGGACAACCACCGGAGAGACCCAGTACTTC
CDR3 length: 16; D gene: NA; J gene: TRBJ1-3; V gene: TRBV7-9; clone size: NA; CDR3 protein: CASSSSTAYSGNTIYF; CDR3 DNA: TGTGCCAGCAGCTCGTCGACTGCGTACTCTGGAAACACCATATATTTT
CDR3 length: 13; D gene: NA; J gene: TRBJ1-1; V gene: TRBV19; clone size: NA; CDR3 protein: CASSQKFGTEAFF; CDR3 DNA: TGTGCCAGTAGTCAAAAATTCGGGACTGAAGCTTTCTTT
CDR3 length: 15; D gene: NA; J gene: TRBJ1-5; V gene: TRBV6-6; clone size: NA; CDR3 protein: CASSYLGQGNQPQHF; CDR3 DNA: TGTGCCAGCAGTTACCTCGGGCAGGGGAATCAGCCCCAGCATTTT
CDR3 length: 12; D gene: NA; J gene: TRBJ2-3; V gene: TRBV10-3; clone size: NA; CDR3 protein: CAISESIDTQYF; CDR3 DNA: TGTGCCATCAGTGAGTCTATAGATACGCAGTATTTT
CDR3 length: 15; D gene: NA; J gene: TRBJ2-5; V gene: TRBV4-1; clone size: NA; CDR3 protein: CASSQDGGGLGTQYF; CDR3 DNA: TGCGCCAGCAGCCAAGATGGGGGGGGGCTGGGGACCCAGTACTTC
CDR3 length: 14; D gene: NA; J gene: TRBJ2-7; V gene: TRBV29-1; clone size: NA; CDR3 protein: CSVAGRMRSYEQYF; CDR3 DNA: TGCAGCGTGGCGGGTCGTATGAGGTCCTACGAGCAGTACTTC
CDR3 length: 14; D gene: NA; J gene: TRBJ1-4; V gene: TRBV10-3; clone size: NA; CDR3 protein: CAIRKPGYDEKLFF; CDR3 DNA: TGTGCCATCAGGAAACCAGGGTACGATGAAAAACTGTTTTTT
CDR3 length: 16; D gene: NA; J gene: TRBJ2-2; V gene: TRBV25-1; clone size: NA; CDR3 protein: CASSEGGRVLAGELFF; CDR3 DNA: TGTGCCAGCAGTGAAGGTGGCAGGGTGTTGGCCGGGGAGCTGTTTTTT
CDR3 length: 12; D gene: NA; J gene: TRBJ2-3; V gene: TRBV5-1; clone size: NA; CDR3 protein: CASREGSDTQYF; CDR3 DNA: TGCGCCAGCAGAGAGGGCTCAGATACGCAGTATTTT
CDR3 length: 14; D gene: TRBD2; J gene: TRBJ2-1; V gene: TRBV3-1/TRBV3-2; clone size: NA; CDR3 protein: CASSHTTSWNEQFF; CDR3 DNA: TGTGCCAGCAGCCATACGACTAGCTGGAATGAGCAGTTCTTC
CDR3 length: 15; D gene: NA; J gene: TRBJ1-2; V gene: TRBV19; clone size: NA; CDR3 protein: CASSIVDRTFYGYTF; CDR3 DNA: TGTGCCAGTAGTATAGTCGACAGGACCTTCTATGGCTACACCTTC